This entry lists 10 T cell receptor beta chains sequenced from one sample in a study of tumor and adjacent non-tumor tissue in lung cancer. The template was RNA from unsorted bulk tissue. The library came from three nested PCR rounds adapted from ARM-PCR protocols. Via MiXCR, TCRdb re-called the multiplex PCR reads, giving one row per CDR3 protein. The table lists approximately 76,000 distinct CDR3 sequences, nearly 70% of them singletons. Sequenced: lung tumor tissue. These TCRs come from a woman aged 70-85 years with non-small cell lung cancer.

On this clonotype: A read error may account for a junction end that differs from germline. CDR3 sequence: CASRPGTGHQPKHF. CDR3 bases: TGCGCCAGCAGGCCCGGGACAGGGCATCAGCCCAAGCATTTT. The gene calls are TRBV10-2 and TRBJ1-5; 9 positions match TRBD1. Germline lookup yields CDR1 WSHSY and CDR2 SAAADI. The CDR3 has 14 amino acids.

About this clonotype: A junction end diverges from the germline sequence, so it may reflect a read error. The chain combines TRBV29-1 with TRBJ2-1; the D call may be TRBD1 or TRBD2 (5 bases each). The CDR3 is made up of 13 amino acids. Germline lookup yields CDR1 SQVTM and CDR2 ANQGSEA. CDR3 amino acids: CSIDGGTGNEQFF. The CDR3 DNA follows: TGCAGCATTGACGGTGGGACGGGCAATGAGCAGTTCTTC.

Worth noting for this clonotype: At one end, the junction sequence differs from germline, possibly due to a read error. The J gene is TRBJ1-3, the V gene TRBV29-1, with a tentative D call TRBD1 (6 bases). Germline values: CDR1 SQVTM, CDR2 ANQGSEA. The CDR3 sequence is 14 residues long. The CDR3: CSASGTNSGKTIYF. DNA for the CDR3: TGCAGCGCGTCCGGGACAAACTCTGGAAAGACCATATATTTT.

This clonotype was seen a handful of times. The chain is built from TRBV7-9 and TRBJ2-7; D not resolved. Germline CDR1 and CDR2: SEHNR and FQNEAQ (reference sequence). This CDR3 comprises 15 residues. CDR3 protein: CVSSSLVSPPYEQYF. As DNA, the CDR3 is TGTGTCAGTAGCTCTTTAGTATCCCCCCCCTACGAGCAGTACTTC.

As concerns this clonotype: Since no conserved phenylalanine or tryptophan closes the CDR3, a read error is the likely cause. Because the CDR3's place on the DNA is in doubt, the DNA is left out and the CDR3 is given as listed by TCRdb. The rearrangement uses TRBV12-3 or TRBV12-4 and TRBJ1-4. The CDR3 sequence runs 13 residues, both termini included. The CDR3 sequence: CASTFLADEKPFL.

The count of this clonotype is one. The conserved final phenylalanine or tryptophan is absent from the CDR3, which likely points to a read error. It is unclear where the CDR3 begins or ends on the DNA, so no DNA is shown, and the CDR3 is as TCRdb lists it. V is TRBV11-3 and J is TRBJ2-1; the D call in the table, TRBD2, was not verified against the DNA. Ends included, the CDR3 has 15 residues. In germline, CDR1 is SGHNT, CDR2 YENEEA. CDR3 in amino acids: CASSLRTSSYYEQFL.

The chain couples TRBV5-1 to TRBJ2-1; D is possibly TRBD2 (5 bases). V was pared by 5 bases and J by 7 bases, with 7 bases between. The length of the CDR3 is 11 residues. Looked up from germline, CDR1 is SGHRS and CDR2 is YFSETQ. The CDR3 bases are TGCGCCAGCAGGAGGGAGAATGAGCAGTTCTTC. This translates into CASRRENEQFF.

Many counts were recorded for this clonotype. The CDR3 nucleotides read TGTGCCAGCTCACCCCTCGGTAGTGGCAGTTCATCTACGCAGTATTTT. This codes for CASSPLGSGSSSTQYF. The chain carries TRBV18 and TRBJ2-3; the D is unclear. Germline values: CDR1 KGHSH, CDR2 LQKENI. Between the trimmed V and J ends, which lost 3 bases and 8 bases, there was a span of 21 bases. The CDR3 length is 16 residues.

As regards this clonotype: One end of the junction is discordant with germline, which a read error may explain. This chain joins TRBV5-5 and TRBJ2-6, with D perhaps TRBD1 (5 bases). The CDR3 extends over 15 amino acids. CDR1 SGHKS and CDR2 YYEKEE come from the germline V gene (reference sequence). This chain's CDR3 is CASSPGRIGANVLTF. Here the CDR3 DNA reads TGTGCCAGCAGCCCCGGCCGGATTGGGGCCAACGTTCTGACTTTC.

In its sample, this clonotype was seen a few times. The junction shows a germline mismatch at one end, possibly a read error. The CDR3 nucleotides read TGCTGCGTTGAAGAGGGGTACACAGATACGCAGTATTTT. This sequence encodes CCVEEGYTDTQYF. The chain has TRBV29-1 and TRBJ2-3; D may correspond to TRBD1 or TRBD2 (5 bases each). CDR1 and CDR2 (germline): SQVTM, ANQGSEA. The CDR3 extends over 13 amino acids.